The TCR beta chain described here comes from a study of response to subunit inactivated influenza vaccine. Findings and limits, study-wide: Every seasonal influenza vaccination brings in few new T cells, the authors suggested.

Using its own MiXCR run on the RT-PCR reads, TCRdb lists one record per CDR3 protein. The table includes roughly 760,000 distinct CDR3 sequences, around 20% detected once. To note about this clonotype: Its target is unknown.

This sample comprised PBMCs from blood, obtained roughly 5 days after vaccination. The receptor was isolated from a man in his fifties or sixties who received an inactivated influenza vaccine.

CDR3 DNA sequence: TGTGCCAGCAGCCCTCTCGGGGGGGCCACCGGGGAGCTGTTTTTT. It translates to CASSPLGGATGELFF. V is TRBV5-6 and J is TRBJ2-2, with TRBD2 matching over 8 bases. The junction had 6 bases not matched to a gene; V was cut back by 4 bases and J by 4 bases. Germline-derived CDR1 and CDR2 are SGHDT and YYEEEE. The CDR3 loop spans 15 amino acids.